This entry features one T cell receptor (beta chain) sequence. The sample is drawn from a study of OX40 agonist ivuxolimab in advanced cancers. The method was immunoSEQ multiplex PCR; TCRdb's version includes in-frame clones alone and lacks a portion of them. In the table there are approximately 80,000 clones, approximately 94% of which are singletons. The sample was CD4+ or CD8+ T cells sorted from blood, taken in a trial of the OX40 agonist ivuxolimab. This TCR was sampled from an adult with an advanced solid tumor such as melanoma, head and neck, liver or kidney cancer.

CDR3 bases: TGTGCCAGCAGCCTTAGAGCGCTAGCGTTCAACCTCTCCTACAATGAGCAGTTCTTC. This codes for CASSLRALAFNLSYNEQFF. The J gene is TRBJ2-1, the V gene TRBV7-8, with a weak D call TRBD2 (6 bases). The CDR3 is made up of 19 amino acids. The V end lost 5 bases, the J end lost 0 bases, and 23 bases lay between the germline ends. CDR1 is SGHVS, CDR2 FQNEAQ, per germline.